Below are 19 T cell receptor beta chains sequenced from a single sample in a study of T cell repertoires in cytomegalovirus infection. TCRdb redid the calling of the reads with MiXCR, one entry per CDR3 protein. The data show around 500,000 distinct CDR3 sequences, 42% seen once. These receptors lack a known antigen. This material consisted of cultured PBMCs, taken from culture after CMV antigen stimulation. The receptors were gathered from a human donor in good health (CMV status not recorded). Some clones in this sample may be carry-over from other donors' samples.

The V gene is TRBV7-2, the J gene TRBJ1-5; possibly TRBD1 for D (5 bases). Germline V gives CDR1 SGHTA, CDR2 FQGNSA. There are 14 residues in the CDR3. V lost 1 base and J lost 9, with 13 bases in between. In DNA, the CDR3 is TGTGCCAGCAGCTTAGGGGGGTTTTCGAGGCCCCAGCATTTT. It translates to CASSLGGFSRPQHF.

This clonotype was recorded a few times. V is TRBV3-1 and J is TRBJ2-1, with 8 positions matching TRBD2. With V trimmed by 2 bases and J by 4 bases, 4 bases remained unmatched. This CDR3 region has 15 residues. CDR1 and CDR2 from the germline V gene are LGHDT and YNNKEL (reference sequence). The CDR3 region is CASSQPGGAYNEQFF. The CDR3 bases are TGTGCCAGCAGCCAACCCGGGGGGGCGTACAATGAGCAGTTCTTC.

DNA of the CDR3: TGTGCCAGCTCACCTGAGGGGGCGCATGGCAATCAGCCCCAGCATTTT. It yields the protein CASSPEGAHGNQPQHF. The V gene is TRBV18, the J gene TRBJ1-5; TRBD1 matches at 7 bases. Germline V gives CDR1 KGHSH, CDR2 LQKENI. The CDR3 length is 16 residues. V trimming: 3 bases; J trimming: 2 bases; junction bases outside the gene matches: 7.

The V gene is TRBV6-1, the J gene TRBJ2-2; either TRBD1 or TRBD2 may fit D (6 bases each). Germline loops: CDR1 MNHNS, CDR2 SASEGT. Trimming removed 1 base at V and 1 base at J, with 13 bases between. The length of the CDR3 is 17 residues. CDR3 loop: CASSEGRGGWNTGELFF. CDR3 bases: TGTGCCAGCAGTGAAGGTCGAGGGGGGTGGAACACCGGGGAGCTGTTTTTT.

The CDR3 DNA is TGTGCCAGCAGCCGTAATCTCCGCAGGGGACAGACCCAGTACTTC. This translates into CASSRNLRRGQTQYF. The gene calls are TRBV7-9 and TRBJ2-5; tentative D call: TRBD1 (6 bases). The germline CDR1 and CDR2 sequences are SEHNR and FQNEAQ (reference sequence). The CDR3 is 15 residues long. V shed 5 bases and J shed 6 bases, with 19 bases lying between them.

J is TRBJ1-4 and V is TRBV7-6; no definite D call. CDR3 length: 14 residues. Per the germline V gene, CDR1 is SGHVS and CDR2 is FNYEAQ. Trimming left V 4 bases short and J 7 bases short, with 13 bases between. In DNA form, the CDR3 reads TGTGCCAGCAGCTCGGGCATCGCAGGTGAAAAACTGTTTTTT. It is translated as CASSSGIAGEKLFF.

The V and J genes are TRBV20-1 and TRBJ2-5; TRBD2 matches 9 bases. V lost 8 bases and J lost 2; bases outside the gene matches: 3. Germline CDR1 and CDR2: DFQATT and SNEGSKA (reference sequence). CDR3 size: 12 residues. The CDR3 here is CSLSGGQETQYF. As DNA, the CDR3 is TGCAGTTTAAGCGGGGGGCAAGAGACCCAGTACTTC.

The chain employs TRBV6-5 and TRBJ2-5, with D possibly being TRBD1 (6 bases). Trimming cost V 6 bases and J 2 bases, with 16 bases left between them. The germline gives CDR1 MNHEY, CDR2 SVGAGI. The CDR3 spans 15 residues. The CDR3 spells CASRSYRDTQETQYF. In DNA, the CDR3 is TGTGCCAGCAGATCATACCGGGACACACAAGAGACCCAGTACTTC.

There are a few counts of this clonotype. The V and J genes are TRBV7-2 and TRBJ2-7; D remains unclear. The V end lost 6 bases, the J end lost 4 bases, and 22 bases lay between the germline ends. The CDR3 is 16 residues long. The germline gives CDR1 SGHTA, CDR2 FQGNSA. The CDR3 bases are TGTGCCAGCAGGGGCGGACCAGCTTCCCTGCCTTACGAGCAGTACTTC. Its protein product is CASRGGPASLPYEQYF. Supplemented by reference TRBV7-2 and TRBJ2-7, the full variable domain reads GAGVSQSPSNKVTEKGKDVELRCDPISGHTALYWYRQSLGQGLEFLIYFQGNSAPDKSGLPSDRFSAERTGGSVSTLTIQRTQQEDSAVYLCASRGGPASLPYEQYFGPGTRLTVT.

The chain links TRBV7-8 to TRBJ2-3, with 10 positions matching TRBD1. The CDR3 has 16 amino acids. Trimming at V came to 0 bases and at J to 4 bases, leaving 4 bases not matched to a gene. From germline, CDR1 is SGHVS and CDR2 FQNEAQ. CDR3 DNA: TGTGCCAGCAGCTTAGCGAGGGACAGGGGACCAGATACGCAGTATTTT. As protein: CASSLARDRGPDTQYF.

This clonotype was detected once. V is TRBV7-4 and J is TRBJ1-5; D remains ambiguous. The CDR3 is 15 amino acids. Germline V CDR1 and CDR2: SGHVT, SQSDAQ. V was pared by 2 bases and J by 2 bases, with 10 bases between. CDR3 nucleotide sequence: TGTGCCAGCAGCTTATCTGAGCGGGGCAATCAGCCCCAGCATTTT. Protein product: CASSLSERGNQPQHF.

This chain links TRBV20-1 with TRBJ2-4; 9 bases match TRBD1. Germline V lookup: CDR1 DFQATT, CDR2 SNEGSKA (reference sequence). The CDR3 has 14 residues. V lost 3 bases, J lost 7 bases, and 7 bases stayed unmatched. The CDR3 spells CSARLRDRENIQYF. CDR3 sequence (DNA): TGCAGTGCTAGGCTCCGGGACAGGGAGAACATTCAGTACTTC.

This clonotype was counted a single time. The J gene is TRBJ2-7, the V gene TRBV4-1; 8 bases match TRBD2. Germline V CDR1 and CDR2: MGHRA, YSYEKL. The CDR3 loop spans 14 amino acids. V was clipped by 0 bases and J by 12 bases; unmatched bases: 10. CDR3 region: CASSQEGLGPPGYF. The CDR3 coding sequence is TGCGCCAGCAGCCAAGAGGGACTAGGGCCTCCAGGGTACTTC.

There are a few counts of this clonotype. This chain links TRBV4-1 with TRBJ2-1; D is possibly TRBD1 or TRBD2 (7 bases each). The CDR3 is 17 residues long. V lost 4 bases, J lost 4 bases, and 20 bases lay in between. Germline V gene data show CDR1 as MGHRA and CDR2 as YSYEKL. This CDR3 is CASSPARGGGGYNEQFF. The CDR3 bases are TGCGCCAGCAGCCCAGCCAGGGGGGGGGGCGGGTACAATGAGCAGTTCTTC.

The CDR3 nucleotides are TGCAGTGCCCCGACTAGCGGGAGGGCTCTGGTTGGCACAGATACGCAGTATTTT. This translates into CSAPTSGRALVGTDTQYF. This chain connects TRBV20-1 to TRBJ2-3, with 14 bases aligning to TRBD2. The CDR3 consists of 18 residues. Trimming at V came to 6 bases and at J to 1 base, leaving 12 bases not matched to a gene. CDR1 is DFQATT, CDR2 SNEGSKA, per germline (reference sequence).

The V gene is TRBV7-2, the J gene TRBJ2-1, with 14 bases aligning to TRBD2. Germline-derived CDR1 and CDR2 are SGHTA and FQGNSA. This CDR3 comprises 17 residues. V dropped 5 bases and J dropped 7; count of bases not matched to a gene: 10. CDR3 sequence reads: CASSPGLAGGPWNEQFF. DNA of the CDR3: TGTGCCAGCAGCCCTGGACTAGCGGGAGGACCTTGGAATGAGCAGTTCTTC.

The chain employs TRBV12-3 or TRBV12-4 and TRBJ2-1; D ambiguous. The ends were cut back, 4 bases at V and 0 bases at J, with 10 bases in the middle. This CDR3 is 15 amino acids long. For the CDR3, the DNA is TGTGCCAGCAGTTACCGGTGGGGCTCCTACAATGAGCAGTTCTTC. Translating it yields CASSYRWGSYNEQFF.

The chain couples TRBV6-5 to TRBJ2-3; perhaps TRBD2 as D (6 bases). The V and J ends lost 6 bases and 5 bases respectively, with 24 bases between them. This CDR3 spans 17 amino acids. Germline V gene lookup returns CDR1 MNHEY and CDR2 SVGAGI. The CDR3 protein is CASRDNSAGLDLDTQYF. CDR3 DNA: TGTGCCAGCAGAGATAATAGCGCGGGGTTAGATCTAGATACGCAGTATTTT.

J is TRBJ2-1 and V is TRBV12-3 or TRBV12-4; 7 nucleotides agree with TRBD1. V shed 6 bases and J 1 base; nucleotides not matched to a gene: 3. The CDR3 totals 14 residues. CDR3 coding DNA: TGTGCCAGCAGCACACAGGGGTCCTACAATGAGCAGTTCTTC. Its protein product is CASSTQGSYNEQFF.